This T cell receptor beta chain comes out of a study of blood T cell repertoires in COVID-19. For the study at large: From the United States, Italy and Spain came samples of acute and convalescent COVID-19.

The ends lost 10 bases at V and 7 bases at J; junction bases unmatched: 7. This CDR3 contains 12 residues. Germline V gives CDR1 MDHEN, CDR2 SYDVKM. Original data processing: Amplifying reference gene primers gave estimates of nucleated cell counts. Measured with immunoSEQ multiplex PCR; TCRdb has only the in-frame clones, and not every one. V, J and clone size are taken as reported in that table, and D and trimming were inferred from the DNA itself. The sample lists about 320,000 clones, roughly 90% occurring once. Two negative PCRs, clearance, or symptom resolution had been documented for recovered Cohort 3 donors.

The chain has TRBV28 and TRBJ2-5; 9 nucleotides agree with TRBD1. This TCR was sampled from a man in his 60s who had recovered from COVID-19. Sequencing was carried out using PBMCs or T cells enriched from blood (not recorded which). CDR3 nucleotides: TGTGCCACAGGACAGGGGATCGGGACCCAGTACTTC. The encoded protein is CATGQGIGTQYF.